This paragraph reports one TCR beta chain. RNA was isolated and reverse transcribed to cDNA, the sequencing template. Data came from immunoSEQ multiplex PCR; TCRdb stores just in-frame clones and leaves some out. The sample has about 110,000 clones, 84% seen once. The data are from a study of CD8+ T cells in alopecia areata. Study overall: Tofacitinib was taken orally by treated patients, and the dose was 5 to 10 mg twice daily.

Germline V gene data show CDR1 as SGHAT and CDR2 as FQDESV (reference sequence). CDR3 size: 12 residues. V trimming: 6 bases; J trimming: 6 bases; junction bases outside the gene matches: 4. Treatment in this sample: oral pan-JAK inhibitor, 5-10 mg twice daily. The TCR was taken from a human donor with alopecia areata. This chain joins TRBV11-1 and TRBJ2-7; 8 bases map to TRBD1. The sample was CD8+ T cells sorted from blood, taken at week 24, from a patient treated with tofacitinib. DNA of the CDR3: TGTGCCAGCAGTTGGGACAGGTTCGAGCAGTACTTC. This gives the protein CASSWDRFEQYF.